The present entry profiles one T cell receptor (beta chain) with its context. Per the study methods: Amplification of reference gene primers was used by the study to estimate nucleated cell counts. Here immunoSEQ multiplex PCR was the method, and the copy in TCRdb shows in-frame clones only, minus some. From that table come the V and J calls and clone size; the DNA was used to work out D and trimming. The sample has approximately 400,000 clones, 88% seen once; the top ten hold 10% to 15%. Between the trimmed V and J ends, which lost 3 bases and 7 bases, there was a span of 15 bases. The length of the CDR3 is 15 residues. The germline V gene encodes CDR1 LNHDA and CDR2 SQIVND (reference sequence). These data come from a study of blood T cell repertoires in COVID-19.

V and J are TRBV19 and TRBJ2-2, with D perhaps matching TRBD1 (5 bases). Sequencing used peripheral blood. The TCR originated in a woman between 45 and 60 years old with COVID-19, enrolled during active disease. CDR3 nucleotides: TGTGCCAGTAGTATTAGGTGGGGTCAGGGCGGGGAGCTGTTTTTT. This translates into CASSIRWGQGGELFF.